The 17 T cell receptor beta chains below were found in one sample sequenced in a study of shared clonotypes between healthy human individuals (dated by TCRdb to the early 2020s). Libraries were constructed by the immunoSEQ multiplex PCR assay. The table was pulled from immuneACCESS by TCRdb, which kept in-frame rearrangements only. Such tables lose some clones; where checked, under half of the loss comes from unresolved V genes, and the rest has no known cause. The sample profile shows about 690,000 clones; about 90% of them were found once. The ten largest clones add up to 30% to 40% of the sample. Specimen: memory CD8+ T cells from PBMCs. The cell subset or site label, read with the paper, signifies: CD45RO+ cells pooled with CCR7-negative TemRA cells. These receptors were obtained from a man aged 18-30 years in good health. Some clones in this sample may be carry-over from other donors' samples.

A remark on this clone: This sample includes further DNA sequences coding for the same CDR3. The V gene is TRBV9, the J gene TRBJ2-7, with 9 bases aligning to TRBD2. The trim removed 3 bases at V and 1 base at J, leaving 5 bases unmatched. The CDR3 spans 15 residues. Germline V gene lookup returns CDR1 SGDLS and CDR2 YYNGEE. The CDR3 DNA reads TGTGCCAGCAGCGCCGGAGCGGGAGGATCCTACGAGCAGTACTTC. It codes for CASSAGAGGSYEQYF.

This chain links TRBV5-1 with TRBJ2-5; 8 bases are shared with TRBD1. The DNA end is more similar to TRBJ2-7, so the J call may be wrong. CDR1 and CDR2 (germline): SGHRS, YFSETQ. This CDR3 contains 14 residues. Here the CDR3 reads CASSLAGQGYEQYF. The DNA for the CDR3 is TGCGCCAGCAGCTTGGCCGGACAGGGCTACGAGCAGTACTTC.

This clone was observed a single time. The chain links TRBV5-6 to TRBJ2-1; D may be TRBD1 (5 bases). Trimming took 6 bases from V and 10 from J, leaving 11 bases between them. The CDR3 is 11 residues long. Germline CDR1 SGHDT, CDR2 YYEEEE. The CDR3 is CASTTAGEQFF. The CDR3 DNA follows: TGTGCCAGCACGACAGCCGGGGAGCAGTTCTTC.

The DNA of the CDR3 is TGTGCCAGCAGTTTGGCGGGGAATCAGCCCCAGCATTTT. Translated, it gives CASSLAGNQPQHF. The chain links TRBV27 to TRBJ1-5, with D unclear. V dropped 3 bases and J dropped 4 bases, with 7 bases sitting between them. Germline loops: CDR1 MNHEY, CDR2 SMNVEV (reference sequence). The CDR3 loop spans 13 amino acids.

The J gene is TRBJ2-5, the V gene TRBV19; possibly TRBD2 for D (5 bases). The length of the CDR3 is 14 residues. Trimming cost V 5 bases and J 4 bases, with 14 bases left between them. Looked up from germline, CDR1 is LNHDA and CDR2 is SQIVND (reference sequence). The CDR3 reads CASSPLRGRETQYF. In DNA form, the CDR3 reads TGTGCCAGTAGTCCTCTCCGGGGTCGAGAGACCCAGTACTTC.

This clone was recorded only once. The chain links TRBV28 to TRBJ2-6, with 10 nucleotides matching TRBD1. This CDR3 is built from 17 residues. V trimming: 9 bases; J trimming: 3 bases; junction bases outside the gene matches: 11. Germline V gene sequence: CDR1 MDHEN, CDR2 SYDVKM. The CDR3: CASSKGQGIYGANVLTF. As DNA, the CDR3 is TGTGCCAGTTCGAAGGGACAGGGGATCTATGGGGCCAACGTCCTGACTTTC.

This clone appeared once. No conserved phenylalanine or tryptophan is present at the end of the CDR3, so a read error is the likely explanation. Because the CDR3's place on the DNA is in doubt, the DNA is left out and the CDR3 is given as listed by TCRdb. The V call is TRBV6-1, the J call TRBJ2-6. Germline lookup yields CDR1 MNHNS and CDR2 SASEGT. The length of the CDR3 is 14 amino acids, counting both ends. The CDR3: CASSPVSSMHKVGL.

V and J are TRBV11-2 and TRBJ1-6; no clear D. Trimming took 3 bases from V and 8 from J, leaving 8 bases between them. This CDR3 has 13 residues. CDR1 and CDR2 from the germline V gene are SGHAT and FQNNGV. This CDR3 reads CASSFQFDSPLHF. Here the CDR3 DNA reads TGTGCCAGCAGCTTCCAGTTCGATTCACCCCTCCACTTT. Combining the CDR3 with reference TRBV11-2 and TRBJ1-6 gives the whole variable domain EAGVAQSPRYKIIEKRQSVAFWCNPISGHATLYWYQQILGQGPKLLIQFQNNGVVDDSQLPKDRFSAERLKGVDSTLKIQPAKLEDSAVYLCASSFQFDSPLHFGNGTRLTVT.

The CDR3 DNA follows: TGTGCCAGCAGCTTGGCGTTACGGGGTAGCAATCAGCCCCAGCATTTT. Translation gives CASSLALRGSNQPQHF. The chain is built from TRBV5-6 and TRBJ1-5, with no clear D. Per the germline V gene, CDR1 is SGHDT and CDR2 is YYEEEE. The V end was cut by 0 bases, the J end by 0 bases, with 10 bases between. This CDR3 is 16 amino acids long. Variable domain in full (rest from reference TRBV5-6 and TRBJ1-5): DAGVTQSPTHLIKTRGQQVTLRCSPKSGHDTVSWYQQALGQGPQFIFQYYEEEERQRGNFPDRFSGHQFPNYSSELNVNALLLGDSALYLCASSLALRGSNQPQHFGDGTRLSIL.

V is TRBV4-2 and J is TRBJ2-1; 7 nucleotides agree with TRBD2. The CDR3 is made up of 18 amino acids. Trimming took 3 bases from V and 0 from J; bases not matched to a gene: 11. Germline V lookup: CDR1 LGHNA, CDR2 YNFKEQ. DNA of the CDR3: TGTGCCAGCAGCCAGCTCGGTGTTAGCGGGCCCTCCTACAATGAGCAGTTCTTC. Translated: CASSQLGVSGPSYNEQFF.

This clone was recorded once. The chain combines TRBV4-1 with TRBJ1-3; tentatively, D is TRBD1 (5 bases). Per germline, CDR1 MGHRA and CDR2 YSYEKL. V gave up 1 base and J gave up 2 bases, with 9 bases separating them. This CDR3 spans 15 amino acids. The DNA for the CDR3 is TGCGCCAGCAGCCAAGTACGGGACCCTGGAAACACCATATATTTT. Translated, it gives CASSQVRDPGNTIYF.

The chain links TRBV7-2 to TRBJ2-7; 7 nucleotides agree with TRBD1. Losses at the gene ends were 0 bases for V and 5 bases for J; bases not matched to a gene: 10. CDR1 is SGHTA and CDR2 is FQGNSA in the germline V gene. The CDR3 runs to 16 residues. The CDR3 is CASSLAPKGAPDEQYF. The CDR3 region has the DNA TGTGCCAGCAGCTTAGCGCCGAAGGGGGCGCCGGACGAGCAGTACTTC.

This chain's CDR3 is CASSLGGWLETQYF. The CDR3 DNA reads TGTGCCAGCAGCTTGGGAGGTTGGTTGGAGACCCAGTACTTC. The chain recombines TRBV5-6 with TRBJ2-5, with D unresolved. Germline V gives CDR1 SGHDT, CDR2 YYEEEE. This CDR3 has 14 residues. Trimming pared 0 bases from V and 5 bases from J, leaving 11 bases between.

This clone came up once. This rearrangement joins TRBV5-1 to TRBJ2-3; D gene unclear. Trimming shortened V by 5 bases and J by 5 bases, and 12 bases separated the two germline ends. This CDR3 contains 13 residues. CDR1 and CDR2 (germline): SGHRS, YFSETQ. CDR3 sequence: CASRGLGGDTQYF. DNA for the CDR3: TGCGCCAGCAGAGGCCTAGGCGGAGATACGCAGTATTTT.

With regard to this clone: The same CDR3 is also encoded by other DNA sequences in this sample. The CDR3 protein is CASSPGTGEETQYF. CDR3 in DNA: TGTGCCAGCAGCCCGGGGACAGGGGAAGAGACCCAGTACTTC. The chain employs TRBV9 and TRBJ2-5; TRBD1 matches at 10 bases. Trimming at V came to 4 bases and at J to 3 bases, leaving 3 bases not matched to a gene. From germline, CDR1 is SGDLS and CDR2 YYNGEE. CDR3 size: 14 residues.

The chain is built from TRBV28 and TRBJ2-1; 8 nucleotides align to TRBD2. CDR3 size: 15 residues. Germline values: CDR1 MDHEN, CDR2 SYDVKM. Trimming took 1 base from V and 5 from J; bases not matched to a gene: 4. The CDR3 nucleotides are TGTGCCAGCAGTTTATTTAGCGGGACTGACAATGAGCAGTTCTTC. Its protein is CASSLFSGTDNEQFF.

The V and J genes are TRBV12-5 and TRBJ2-1; tentative D call: TRBD2 (6 bases). Germline loops: CDR1 LGHNT, CDR2 FRNRAP. V lost 10 bases to trimming and J lost 4 bases, with 14 bases between them. This CDR3 region has 13 residues. The CDR3 bases are TGTGCTACCGGAGCGGGCAATTACAATGAGCAGTTCTTC. Residues: CATGAGNYNEQFF.